This record concerns one T cell receptor beta chain sequence. Its target is unknown. A second PCR, run for about 7 to 11 cycles, used a sample-barcoded 5' primer plus a J-beta primer mix. Unique molecular identifiers of 12 random nucleotides labeled each cDNA. TCRdb itself ran the 5' RACE reads through MiXCR, one entry per CDR3 protein. Here the sample spans about 580,000 distinct CDR3 sequences, 45% to 55% being singletons. The entry originates in a study of blood T cells in healthy people across ages. It was 9.5 to 10 milliliters of peripheral blood that were drawn from each donor. Study outcomes and limitations: TCR beta diversity per million T cells fell roughly linearly with age.

The germline V and J ends were trimmed by 0 bases and 2 bases, with 8 bases remaining between them. CDR1 and CDR2 (germline): SGHRS, YFSETQ. The CDR3 is 15 amino acids. V is TRBV5-1 and J is TRBJ2-2, with D maybe TRBD1 (6 bases). Sequencing was carried out using blood. The TCR comes from a man older than 75 in good health. Here the CDR3 DNA reads TGCGCCAGCAGCTTGGGGGACACAAACACCGGGGAGCTGTTTTTT. It yields the protein CASSLGDTNTGELFF.